Listed here are 9 T cell receptor beta chains from one sample, sequenced in a study of spatial heterogeneity in lung cancer. One entry per CDR3 protein, called by TCRdb with MiXCR from the 5' RACE reads. Of about 2,800 distinct CDR3 sequences in the sample, around a third were seen once. The time point denotes: sample taken at primary tumor resection. Tumor, nontumor lung or frozen PBMC supplied whole RNA, sequenced without sorting. The sequencing here drew on PBMCs, taken at surgery. The source of these receptors is a male donor with early-stage non-small cell lung cancer.

This sequence joins TRBV28 and TRBJ2-5; D perhaps matches TRBD1 (6 bases). This CDR3 has 14 amino acids. V was cut by 4 bases and J by 5 bases, with 14 bases left in between. Germline V gene data show CDR1 as MDHEN and CDR2 as SYDVKM. The CDR3 DNA is TGTGCCAGCAGTTCCCGACAGGTCGGGGAGACCCAGTACTTC. Protein sequence: CASSSRQVGETQYF.

At least ten counts were recorded for this clonotype. The gene calls are TRBV6-2 or TRBV6-3 and TRBJ1-2, with D hard to call. Germline-derived CDR1 and CDR2 are MNHEY and SVGEGT. This CDR3 has 15 amino acids. V was shortened by 0 bases and J by 4 bases, with 12 bases between the two germline ends. This CDR3 is CASSYSSTPGYGYTF. CDR3 nucleotide sequence: TGTGCCAGCAGTTACTCGAGCACACCTGGCTATGGCTACACCTTC.

This clonotype was seen a handful of times. The genes are TRBV6-5 and TRBJ1-4; weak D call: TRBD1 (6 bases). V was clipped by 1 base and J by 6 bases, with 9 bases between them. CDR1 MNHEY and CDR2 SVGAGI come from the germline V gene. The CDR3 has 14 residues. CDR3 nucleotides: TGTGCCAGCAGTTACTTCCGGACAGATGAAAAACTGTTTTTT. This gives the protein CASSYFRTDEKLFF.

By share, this clonotype ranks as medium-sized (0.01 to 0.1%). The chain has TRBV5-5 and TRBJ2-1; 9 nucleotides line up with TRBD2. V shed 0 bases, J shed 6 bases, and the junction held 4 bases outside the gene matches. The CDR3 contains 15 residues. CDR1 and CDR2 from the germline V gene are SGHKS and YYEKEE (reference sequence). The CDR3 protein is CASSLVSGSANEQFF. The DNA for the CDR3 is TGTGCCAGCAGCTTGGTTAGCGGGAGTGCCAATGAGCAGTTCTTC.

This clonotype was counted many times. The chain is built from TRBV28 and TRBJ2-7; TRBD1 aligns across 7 bases. This CDR3 contains 13 residues. V lost 8 bases to trimming and J lost 3 bases; unmatched junction nucleotides: 7. Germline lookup yields CDR1 MDHEN and CDR2 SYDVKM. The CDR3 here is CASGQGQIYEQYF. The CDR3 bases are TGTGCCAGCGGCCAGGGACAGATCTACGAGCAGTACTTC.

In this sample, this clonotype turned up many times. This chain links TRBV4-2 with TRBJ2-1, with D possibly matching TRBD1 (11 bases). CDR3 length: 21 amino acids. Trimming left V 3 bases short and J 5 bases short, with 32 bases between. Germline V gives CDR1 LGHNA, CDR2 YNFKEQ. The CDR3 coding sequence is TGTGCCAGCAGCCACACTACCGGACAGGGGGCGAGCGGGAGGGTTGACAATGAGCAGTTCTTC. Translated, it gives CASSHTTGQGASGRVDNEQFF.

In its sample, this clonotype was seen many times. The chain carries TRBV20-1 and TRBJ2-1, with a weak D call TRBD1 (5 bases). V was shortened by 4 bases and J by 5 bases, with 15 bases between the two germline ends. Per germline, CDR1 DFQATT and CDR2 SNEGSKA (reference sequence). The CDR3 extends over 14 amino acids. The CDR3 DNA reads as TGCAGTGCTACGCACCCCGGACACAACAATGAGCAGTTCTTC. Encoded protein: CSATHPGHNNEQFF.

J is TRBJ1-1 and V is TRBV20-1, with D possibly matching TRBD1 (5 bases). The CDR3 contains 14 residues. Germline V CDR1 and CDR2: DFQATT, SNEGSKA (reference sequence). V lost 2 bases, J lost 1 base, and 11 bases lay in between. CDR3 sequence (DNA): TGCAGTGCTAGATTTAGGGGCCGGAACACTGAAGCTTTCTTT. It codes for CSARFRGRNTEAFF.

This clonotype was detected many times. The chain combines TRBV20-1 with TRBJ1-2; tentative D call: TRBD1 (6 bases). CDR1 and CDR2 from the germline V gene are DFQATT and SNEGSKA (reference sequence). V was pared by 5 bases and J by 3 bases, with 22 bases between. The CDR3 is 16 residues long. This chain's CDR3 is CSAPTRDTPKDYGYTF. The CDR3 DNA is TGCAGTGCTCCTACCCGGGACACCCCAAAGGACTATGGCTACACCTTC.